The 24 T cell receptor beta chains below all came from one sample that was sequenced in a study of beta chain features in type 1 diabetes. Their antigen targets remain unknown. Expressed TCRB transcripts were sequenced because the entire RNA isolate underwent reverse transcription. Clones were read by immunoSEQ multiplex PCR, and TCRdb kept only the in-frame ones, dropping some. The data show some 350,000 clones, 9.5% to 10% seen once. Findings and limits, study-wide: For Type 1 diabetes patients, all four CD4+ subsets carried TCRB CDR3s that were moderately but significantly shorter.

The source material was central memory CD4+ T cells from blood. Receptors were obtained from a man in his thirties or forties with type 1 diabetes.

This clone was observed many times. The chain combines TRBV6-6 with TRBJ1-2, with 11 nucleotides matching TRBD1. Germline CDR1 MNHNY, CDR2 SVGAGI (reference sequence). The CDR3 runs to 14 residues. Trimming removed 6 bases from V and 7 bases from J; junction bases left unmatched: 7. The CDR3 reads CASSSPGQGVGYTF. DNA of the CDR3: TGTGCCAGCAGCTCCCCGGGACAGGGGGTTGGCTACACCTTC.

This clone was seen a handful of times. V gene TRBV9 combines with J gene TRBJ1-1; D gene ambiguous. The V gene's germline CDR1 is SGDLS and CDR2 YYNGEE. The CDR3 totals 14 residues. The ends were cut back, 0 bases at V and 0 bases at J, with 6 bases in the middle. CDR3 amino acids: CASSVESMNTEAFF. The CDR3 DNA sequence: TGTGCCAGCAGCGTAGAATCCATGAACACTGAAGCTTTCTTT.

This clone was observed a handful of times. The CDR3 protein is CASSDGAIDTQYF. CDR3 in DNA: TGTGCCAGCAGTGACGGGGCCATAGATACGCAGTATTTT. The V gene is TRBV25-1, the J gene TRBJ2-3; D possibly matches TRBD1 or TRBD2 (5 bases each). The V end lost 3 bases, the J end lost 5 bases, and 9 bases lay between the germline ends. Germline V gene data show CDR1 as MGHDK and CDR2 as SYGVNS. The CDR3 has 13 amino acids.

This clone has only a few counts. This CDR3 reads CASSDPGRYNEQFF. The CDR3 DNA reads as TGTGCCAGCAGTGATCCGGGGAGATACAATGAGCAGTTCTTC. The chain carries TRBV6-1 and TRBJ2-1; a possible D gene is TRBD2 (5 bases). Germline V gene sequence: CDR1 MNHNS, CDR2 SASEGT. The V gene lost 3 bases and the J gene lost 4 bases, with 10 bases spanning the gap. The CDR3 contains 14 residues.

In its sample, this clone was seen a few times. The rearrangement joins TRBV7-9 to TRBJ2-3; TRBD2 might be the D (6 bases). With 6 bases removed from V and 5 bases from J, the gap between germline ends came to 18 bases. There are 15 residues in the CDR3. CDR1 is SEHNR and CDR2 is FQNEAQ in the germline V gene (reference sequence). The CDR3 coding sequence is TGTGCCAGCAGTTCTCGCCAGGAGGGCGTAGATACGCAGTATTTT. Translated, it gives CASSSRQEGVDTQYF.

In its sample, this clone was seen a few times. The genes are TRBV10-3 and TRBJ2-3; D remains unclear. This CDR3 comprises 15 residues. The ends were cut back, 2 bases at V and 0 bases at J, with 9 bases in the middle. CDR1 is ENHRY and CDR2 is SYGVKD in the germline V gene. The CDR3 nucleotides are TGTGCCATCAGTGAGGCGACGATGAGCACAGATACGCAGTATTTT. Its protein is CAISEATMSTDTQYF.

This clone was counted a few times. Here the CDR3 DNA reads TGTGCCAGCATCTCTTACAGGGGAACTGGGGCCAACGTCCTGACTTTC. It encodes CASISYRGTGANVLTF. The chain has TRBV5-8 and TRBJ2-6; 7 bases agree with TRBD1. CDR3 length: 16 amino acids. Germline lookup yields CDR1 SGHTS and CDR2 YDEGEE. J gave up 2 bases and V 6 bases, and 8 bases lay outside the gene matches.

In its sample, this clone was seen a few times. This chain uses TRBV7-9 with TRBJ2-1; 8 bases match TRBD2. Germline values: CDR1 SEHNR, CDR2 FQNEAQ (reference sequence). This CDR3 has 16 residues. With 6 bases clipped from V and 4 bases from J, the junction kept 11 bases outside the gene matches. DNA for the CDR3: TGTGCCAGCAGTTTCGGACTAGCCACCCATTACAATGAGCAGTTCTTC. It is translated as CASSFGLATHYNEQFF.

This clone was seen more than once but under ten times. The chain links TRBV18 to TRBJ2-7; unclear D gene. Trimming cost V 6 bases and J 3 bases, with 12 bases left between them. Germline assignment: CDR1 KGHSH and CDR2 LQKENI. The CDR3 totals 13 residues. Written as DNA, the CDR3 is TGTGCCAGCTCCTGGGAAAATCTCTACGAGCAGTACTTC. Amino acids: CASSWENLYEQYF.

This clone was seen a handful of times. The chain combines TRBV6-1 with TRBJ1-4, with D possibly being TRBD1 (5 bases). Germline V lookup: CDR1 MNHNS, CDR2 SASEGT. The CDR3 loop spans 14 amino acids. Trimming removed 1 base from V and 13 bases from J, with 16 bases in between. The CDR3 spells CASSEGSGYNRLFF. CDR3 DNA sequence: TGTGCCAGCAGTGAAGGTTCAGGGTATAATAGACTGTTTTTT.

This clone was counted between two and nine times. The CDR3 reads CASSPTGHEQFF. CDR3 nucleotide sequence: TGTGCCAGCAGTCCCACAGGGCATGAGCAGTTCTTC. This rearrangement joins TRBV25-1 to TRBJ2-1, with D possibly matching TRBD1 (6 bases). The V gene's germline CDR1 is MGHDK and CDR2 SYGVNS. The CDR3 sequence is 12 residues long. The V end lost 5 bases, the J end lost 8 bases, and 10 bases lay between the germline ends.

The J gene is TRBJ2-2, the V gene TRBV6-5; 9 nucleotides line up with TRBD2. J gave up 1 base and V 6 bases, and 3 bases lay outside the gene matches. Germline lookup yields CDR1 MNHEY and CDR2 SVGAGI. This CDR3 has 15 amino acids. The CDR3 loop is CASRPSGENTGELFF. CDR3 nucleotides: TGTGCCAGCAGACCTAGCGGGGAGAACACCGGGGAGCTGTTTTTT.

This chain uses TRBV6-6 with TRBJ1-1; 7 positions agree with TRBD1. Germline CDR1 is MNHNY and CDR2 is SVGAGI (reference sequence). The CDR3 is 14 amino acids. J lost 5 bases, V lost 4 bases, and 7 bases had no gene match. The CDR3 DNA follows: TGTGCCAGCAGTTCCAGGGGGTTGTCGACTGAAGCTTTCTTT. This codes for CASSSRGLSTEAFF.

V is TRBV28 and J is TRBJ1-1, with TRBD1 identical over 8 bases. The germline gives CDR1 MDHEN, CDR2 SYDVKM. The V and J ends lost 8 bases and 1 base, in that order; junction bases with no gene match: 6. This CDR3 is built from 14 residues. CDR3 region: CASGTGYPNTEAFF. The CDR3 coding sequence is TGTGCCAGCGGGACAGGATATCCGAACACTGAAGCTTTCTTT.

About this clone: Given a far larger clone just one base away, this is likely a sequencing read error. Other DNA sequences from this sample encode an identical CDR3 as well. The chain employs TRBV7-9 and TRBJ1-1, with D perhaps matching TRBD1 (5 bases). The CDR3 sequence is 13 residues long. The V and J ends lost 4 bases and 1 base respectively, with 7 bases between them. CDR1 is SEHNR and CDR2 is FQNEAQ in the germline V gene (reference sequence). The chain's CDR3 is CASSSQGNTEAFF. CDR3 nucleotide sequence: TGTGCCAGCAGCTCCCAGGGGAACACTGAAGCTTTCTTT.

This clone has at least ten counts. The chain employs TRBV5-6 and TRBJ2-5, with 8 bases lining up with TRBD2. There are 16 residues in the CDR3. Germline V gives CDR1 SGHDT, CDR2 YYEEEE. Unmatched junction bases numbered 15, after V lost 4 bases and J lost 7 bases. The CDR3, as DNA: TGTGCCAGCAGCCCACGAAGGACTAGCACGTTTGGGACCCAGTACTTC. Translating it yields CASSPRRTSTFGTQYF.

This rearrangement joins TRBV27 to TRBJ2-1; the D call may be TRBD1 or TRBD2 (5 bases each). Germline lookup yields CDR1 MNHEY and CDR2 SMNVEV (reference sequence). The CDR3 contains 15 residues. V was pared by 7 bases and J by 5 bases, with 18 bases between. The CDR3, as DNA: TGTGCCAGCACCCATGGGGACCCTCTTCACAATGAGCAGTTCTTC. Its translation: CASTHGDPLHNEQFF.

The sample holds a few counts of this clone. The V gene is TRBV6-5, the J gene TRBJ1-4; 8 bases match TRBD1. This CDR3 spans 14 amino acids. J gave up 0 bases and V 7 bases, and 1 base lay outside the gene matches. From germline, CDR1 is MNHEY and CDR2 SVGAGI. The DNA for the CDR3 is TGTGCCAGCACAGGGGGCGCAACTAATGAAAAACTGTTTTTT. Amino acids: CASTGGATNEKLFF.

This clone was recorded a few times. The genes are TRBV5-4 and TRBJ2-5; 7 nucleotides match TRBD1. V gave up 0 bases and J gave up 2 bases; unmatched junction bases: 4. The CDR3 has 15 amino acids. In germline, CDR1 is SGHNT, CDR2 YYREEE (reference sequence). CDR3 sequence (DNA): TGTGCCAGCAGCTTGGAGACAGGGAGACAAGAGACCCAGTACTTC. Translated: CASSLETGRQETQYF.

In regard to this clone: A read error likely explains this, since a far larger clone differs by one base. Lacking the conserved final phenylalanine or tryptophan, this CDR3 likely reflects a read error. The rearrangement links TRBV11-2 to TRBJ2-7; 8 nucleotides agree with TRBD2. Trimming at V came to 4 bases and at J to 2 bases, leaving 1 base not matched to a gene. The CDR3 has 13 residues. Looked up from germline, CDR1 is SGHAT and CDR2 is FQNNGV. The CDR3 sequence: CASSSGRAYEQYL. As DNA, the CDR3 is TGTGCCAGCAGCTCCGGGAGGGCCTACGAGCAGTACCTC.

The genes are TRBV19 and TRBJ2-3; 10 bases fit TRBD1. The CDR3 sequence is 15 residues long. From germline, CDR1 is LNHDA and CDR2 SQIVND (reference sequence). With 5 bases clipped from V and 3 bases from J, the junction kept 5 bases outside the gene matches. The DNA for the CDR3 is TGTGCCAGTAGTGCGACAGGGGGCGAGACAGATACGCAGTATTTT. This encodes CASSATGGETDTQYF.

This clone came up a few times. The chain is built from TRBV7-9 and TRBJ2-7, with D possibly TRBD1 on 6 matching bases. The CDR3 is 15 amino acids. Germline V CDR1 and CDR2: SEHNR, FQNEAQ (reference sequence). With 0 bases removed from V and 6 bases from J, the gap between germline ends came to 15 bases. DNA for the CDR3: TGTGCCAGCAGCTTAGCCGGGACATCCGTTCGCGAGCAGTACTTC. This sequence encodes CASSLAGTSVREQYF.

This clone has ten or more counts. The rearrangement links TRBV7-2 to TRBJ1-1; the D is unclear. CDR3 size: 11 residues. Germline CDR1 SGHTA, CDR2 FQGNSA. V lost 0 bases to trimming and J lost 10 bases, with 6 bases between them. The CDR3 nucleotides read TGTGCCAGCAGCTTAGCTGGTGTAGCTTTCTTT. It yields the protein CASSLAGVAFF.

J is TRBJ2-3 and V is TRBV5-4, with 9 bases that match TRBD2. Per germline, CDR1 SGHNT and CDR2 YYREEE (reference sequence). CDR3 size: 16 residues. The J segment lost 1 base and the V segment lost 1 base, leaving 4 bases of the junction unmatched. Written as DNA, the CDR3 is TGTGCCAGCAGCTTGAAACTAGCGGGTGGCACAGATACGCAGTATTTT. Protein product: CASSLKLAGGTDTQYF.